The 17 T cell receptor beta chains below were found in one sample sequenced in a study of CD8 T cell repertoires and HIV-1 epitope variants. Produced via immunoSEQ multiplex PCR; TCRdb's table is partial and in-frame only. Counted here are 80,000 to 95,000 clones, just under 75% occurring once; the ten biggest clones make up 20% to 30%. Sequenced: uncultured baseline CD8+ T cells from peripheral blood mononuclear cells (PBMCs). The receptors were gathered from a male donor with HIV.

The chain combines TRBV7-9 with TRBJ1-3; maybe TRBD1 (6 bases). Germline V CDR1 and CDR2: SEHNR, FQNEAQ (reference sequence). Trimming stripped 3 bases from V and 3 bases from J, with 15 bases between. The CDR3 contains 16 residues. CDR3 loop: CASSFPWTAVGNTIYF. In nucleotides, the CDR3 is TGTGCCAGCAGCTTTCCGTGGACAGCTGTTGGAAACACCATATATTTT.

This chain connects TRBV30 to TRBJ1-2; TRBD1 might be the D (6 bases). Germline V gives CDR1 GTSNPN, CDR2 SVGIG (reference sequence). Trimming shortened V by 5 bases and J by 6 bases, and 10 bases separated the two germline ends. The length of the CDR3 is 11 residues. CDR3 sequence: CAWLQGHGYTF. As DNA, the CDR3 is TGTGCCTGGTTACAGGGACATGGCTACACCTTC.

This rearrangement joins TRBV7-9 to TRBJ1-2; no clear D gene. This CDR3 spans 14 amino acids. Germline V gives CDR1 SEHNR, CDR2 FQNEAQ (reference sequence). V was shortened by 2 bases and J by 4 bases, with 11 bases between the two germline ends. The CDR3 here is CASSLSNDFYGYTF. The DNA for the CDR3 is TGTGCCAGCAGCTTATCAAATGACTTCTATGGCTACACCTTC.

V usage is TRBV11-3 and J usage is TRBJ2-2, with unresolved D. The V gene's germline CDR1 is SGHNT and CDR2 YENEEA. Between the trimmed V and J ends, which lost 0 bases and 4 bases, there was a span of 6 bases. CDR3 size: 14 residues. The CDR3 loop reads CASSLEWGTGELFF. Written as DNA, the CDR3 is TGTGCCAGCAGCTTAGAATGGGGCACCGGGGAGCTGTTTTTT.

The CDR3: CASSKRAVVENEQFF. DNA of the CDR3: TGCGCCAGCAGCAAGAGGGCGGTAGTTGAGAATGAGCAGTTCTTC. The rearrangement links TRBV5-1 to TRBJ2-1, with D perhaps TRBD2 (5 bases). Germline-derived CDR1 and CDR2 are SGHRS and YFSETQ. The V end was cut by 4 bases, the J end by 7 bases, with 18 bases between. This CDR3 has 15 residues.

This clone was observed a handful of times. The rearrangement links TRBV6-5 to TRBJ1-6; 9 bases agree with TRBD1. This CDR3 is built from 15 residues. From germline, CDR1 is MNHEY and CDR2 SVGAGI. V gave up 5 bases and J gave up 8 bases; unmatched junction bases: 7. The CDR3 DNA reads TGTGCCAGCAGTCTAACCGGGACAGGGTATTCACCCCTCCACTTT. It codes for CASSLTGTGYSPLHF.

The V call is TRBV14, the J call TRBJ2-1; 10 bases line up with TRBD2. The V segment lost 7 bases and the J segment 4 bases; nucleotides outside the gene matches: 4. This CDR3 is built from 14 residues. Germline V gene lookup returns CDR1 SGHDN and CDR2 FVKESK. CDR3 nucleotide sequence: TGTGCCAGCAACCCGGGACTAGCGTACAATGAGCAGTTCTTC. Amino acids: CASNPGLAYNEQFF.

J is TRBJ1-5 and V is TRBV4-1; no clear D. Trimming stripped 0 bases from V and 9 bases from J, with 12 bases between. This CDR3 has 14 amino acids. Germline-derived CDR1 and CDR2 are MGHRA and YSYEKL. The CDR3 here is CASSQDLGVGPQHF. The CDR3 DNA reads as TGCGCCAGCAGCCAAGATCTAGGCGTAGGGCCCCAGCATTTT.

The chain couples TRBV25-1 to TRBJ2-1, with TRBD1 matching 9 bases. CDR1 is MGHDK and CDR2 is SYGVNS in the germline V gene. The CDR3 consists of 17 residues. V dropped 4 bases and J dropped 4; count of bases not matched to a gene: 11. CDR3 DNA sequence: TGTGCCAGCAGTGGAAGCATCGGGACAGGGCGATACAATGAGCAGTTCTTC. Amino acids: CASSGSIGTGRYNEQFF.

This clone has just one count. This rearrangement joins TRBV9 to TRBJ2-1; TRBD2 agrees at 8 bases. The CDR3 extends over 15 amino acids. Germline CDR1 and CDR2: SGDLS and YYNGEE. With 2 bases clipped from V and 8 bases from J, the junction kept 9 bases outside the gene matches. In DNA form, the CDR3 reads TGTGCCAGCAGCGTCGGGACTAGTTTAATCGATGAGCAGTTCTTC. This gives the protein CASSVGTSLIDEQFF. Supplemented by reference TRBV9 and TRBJ2-1, the full variable domain reads DSGVTQTPKHLITATGQRVTLRCSPRSGDLSVYWYQQSLDQGLQFLIQYYNGEERAKGNILERFSAQQFPDLHSELNLSSLELGDSALYFCASSVGTSLIDEQFFGPGTRLTVL.

The V gene is TRBV19, the J gene TRBJ2-3, with 9 bases fitting TRBD2. The CDR3 runs to 15 residues. The germline V gene has CDR1 LNHDA and CDR2 SQIVND (reference sequence). V shed 6 bases, J shed 4 bases, and the junction held 8 bases outside the gene matches. The CDR3 nucleotides read TGTGCCAGTAGCACCGGGACTAGCAATTCAGATACGCAGTATTTT. It is translated as CASSTGTSNSDTQYF.

This clone has a handful of counts. The chain uses TRBV5-5 and TRBJ1-5, with no clear D. The CDR3 has 14 amino acids. Trimming stripped 2 bases from V and 6 bases from J, with 12 bases between. Germline V gives CDR1 SGHKS, CDR2 YYEKEE (reference sequence). The CDR3, as DNA: TGTGCCAGCAGCTTCCGGGTGGCCGCTCAGCCCCAGCATTTT. This sequence encodes CASSFRVAAQPQHF.

The rearrangement uses TRBV7-9 and TRBJ2-7; D is ambiguous. Germline loops: CDR1 SEHNR, CDR2 FQNEAQ (reference sequence). V was clipped by 2 bases and J by 3 bases, with 14 bases between them. The CDR3 has 15 residues. The CDR3 loop reads CASSLQDLVSYEQYF. Written as DNA, the CDR3 is TGTGCCAGCAGCTTACAGGACCTAGTTAGCTACGAGCAGTACTTC.

This clone was recorded only once. The chain combines TRBV5-1 with TRBJ2-7; 7 positions agree with TRBD1. The germline V gene has CDR1 SGHRS and CDR2 YFSETQ. The CDR3 has 14 residues. Trimming at V came to 3 bases and at J to 3 bases, leaving 6 bases not matched to a gene. This CDR3 reads CASSSTGDLYEQYF. DNA of the CDR3: TGCGCCAGCAGCTCAACAGGGGATCTCTACGAGCAGTACTTC.

V and J are TRBV14 and TRBJ1-2, with D hard to call. The CDR3 runs 15 residues. Trimming cost V 4 bases and J 6 bases, with 18 bases left between them. Per germline, CDR1 SGHDN and CDR2 FVKESK. CDR3 loop: CASSLVTAPRDGYTF. The CDR3 DNA follows: TGTGCCAGCAGCCTAGTAACAGCGCCAAGGGATGGCTACACCTTC. Looking up the rest from reference TRBV14 and TRBJ1-2 gives the full variable domain: EAGVTQFPSHSVIEKGQTVTLRCDPISGHDNLYWYRRVMGKEIKFLLHFVKESKQDESGMPNNRFLAERTGGTYSTLKVQPAELEDSGVYFCASSLVTAPRDGYTFGSGTRLTVV.

The rearrangement uses TRBV5-1 and TRBJ2-3; 10 bases align to TRBD2. The junction had 8 bases not matched to a gene; V was cut back by 4 bases and J by 3 bases. The CDR3 totals 16 residues. Germline CDR1 reads SGHRS; CDR2 reads YFSETQ. This CDR3 is CASSLGLAQGTDTQYF. In DNA form, the CDR3 reads TGCGCCAGCAGCCTGGGACTAGCGCAAGGGACAGATACGCAGTATTTT. The full variable domain, with the rest looked up from reference TRBV5-1 and TRBJ2-3, is KAGVTQTPRYLIKTRGQQVTLSCSPISGHRSVSWYQQTPGQGLQFLFEYFSETQRNKGNFPGRFSGRQFSNSRSEMNVSTLELGDSALYLCASSLGLAQGTDTQYFGPGTRLTVL.

The chain has TRBV6-5 and TRBJ1-2, with 8 bases aligning to TRBD1. From germline, CDR1 is MNHEY and CDR2 SVGAGI. V lost 5 bases and J lost 1; bases outside the gene matches: 6. The CDR3 runs to 15 residues. The CDR3 sequence: CASSIGTGDNYGYTF. CDR3 bases: TGTGCCAGCAGTATCGGGACAGGAGATAACTATGGCTACACCTTC.